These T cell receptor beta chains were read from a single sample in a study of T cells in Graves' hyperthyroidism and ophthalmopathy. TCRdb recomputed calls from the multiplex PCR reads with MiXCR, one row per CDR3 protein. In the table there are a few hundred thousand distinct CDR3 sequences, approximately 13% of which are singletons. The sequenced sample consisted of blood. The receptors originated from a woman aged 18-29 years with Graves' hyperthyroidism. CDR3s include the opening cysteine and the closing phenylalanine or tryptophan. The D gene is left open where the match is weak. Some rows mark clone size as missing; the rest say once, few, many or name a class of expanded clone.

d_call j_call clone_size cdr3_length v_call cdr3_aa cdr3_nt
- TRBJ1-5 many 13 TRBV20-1 CSGEGDSNQPQHF TGCAGTGGAGAGGGGGATAGCAATCAGCCCCAGCATTTT
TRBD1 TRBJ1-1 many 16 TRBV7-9 CASSLGPGTGDTEAFF TGTGCCAGCAGCTTAGGTCCCGGGACAGGGGACACTGAAGCTTTCTTT
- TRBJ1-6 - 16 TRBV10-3 CAISESGQIEGPPLHF TGTGCCATCAGTGAGTCAGGGCAGATAGAGGGGCCACCCCTCCACTTT
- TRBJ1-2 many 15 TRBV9 CASSVVGTPLYGYTF TGTGCCAGCAGCGTAGTAGGGACCCCCCTCTATGGCTACACCTTC
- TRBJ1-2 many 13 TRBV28 CASSSGTPYGYTF TGTGCCAGCAGTTCCGGGACACCCTATGGCTACACCTTC
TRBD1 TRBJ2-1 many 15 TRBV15 CATSRDPGTGYEQFF TGTGCCACCAGCAGAGATCCCGGGACAGGGTATGAGCAGTTCTTC
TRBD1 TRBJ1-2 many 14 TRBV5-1 CASSRGQGNYGYTF TGCGCCAGCAGCCGCGGACAGGGTAACTATGGCTACACCTTC
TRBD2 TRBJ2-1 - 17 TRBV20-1 CSASPPWLAGKVNEQFF TGCAGTGCTAGTCCCCCGTGGCTAGCGGGAAAGGTGAATGAGCAGTTCTTC
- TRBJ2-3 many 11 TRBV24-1 CATDWGDTQYF TGTGCCACCGATTGGGGGGATACGCAGTATTTT
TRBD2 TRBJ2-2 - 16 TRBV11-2 CASSFFRGGATGELFF TGTGCCAGCAGCTTTTTCCGCGGGGGGGCCACCGGGGAGCTGTTTTTT
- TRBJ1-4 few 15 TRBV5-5 CASSSGGQFGEKLFF TGTGCCAGCAGCTCGGGCGGGCAATTCGGAGAAAAACTGTTTTTT
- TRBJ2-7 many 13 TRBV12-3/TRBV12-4 CASATGRYYEQYF TGTGCCAGCGCTACAGGGCGTTACTACGAGCAGTACTTC
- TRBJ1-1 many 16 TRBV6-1 CASSERRGSMNTEAFF TGTGCCAGCAGTGAACGACGGGGATCTATGAACACTGAAGCTTTCTTT
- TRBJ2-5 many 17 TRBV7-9 CASSLARPSPTRETQYF TGTGCCAGCAGCTTAGCACGTCCGAGTCCTACTCGAGAGACCCAGTACTTC
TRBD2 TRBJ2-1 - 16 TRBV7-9 CASSSRIAGVINEQFF TGTGCCAGCAGTTCAAGAATAGCGGGAGTTATCAATGAGCAGTTCTTC
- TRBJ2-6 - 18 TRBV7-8 CASSFRPPAGTGANVLTF TGTGCCAGCAGCTTTCGCCCCCCCGCGGGAACTGGGGCCAACGTCCTGACTTTC
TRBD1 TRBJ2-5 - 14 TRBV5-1 CASSPQTGAETQYF TGCGCCAGCAGCCCCCAGACAGGGGCAGAGACCCAGTACTTC
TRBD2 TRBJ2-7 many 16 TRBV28 CASRPLAGGLSYEQYF TGTGCCAGCAGACCCCTAGCGGGAGGGCTCTCCTACGAGCAGTACTTC
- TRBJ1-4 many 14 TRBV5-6 CASSLKAGGEKLFF TGTGCCAGCAGCTTGAAGGCAGGTGGAGAAAAACTGTTTTTT
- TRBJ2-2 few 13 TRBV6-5 CASSYRGTGELFF TGTGCCAGCAGTTACCGAGGCACCGGGGAGCTGTTTTTT
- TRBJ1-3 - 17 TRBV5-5 CASSWAGGVNSGNTIYF TGTGCCAGCAGCTGGGCGGGGGGGGTCAACTCTGGAAACACCATATATTTT
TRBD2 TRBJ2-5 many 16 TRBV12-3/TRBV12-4 CASGTSGGGWQETQYF TGTGCCAGCGGGACTAGCGGGGGAGGGTGGCAAGAGACCCAGTACTTC
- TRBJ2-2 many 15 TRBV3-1 CASSQRGGGTGELFF TGTGCCAGCAGCCAAAGGGGTGGCGGCACCGGGGAGCTGTTTTTT
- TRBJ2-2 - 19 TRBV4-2 CASSQDRSRRAVGTGELFF TGTGCCAGCAGCCAAGATCGTTCCAGGAGGGCCGTTGGGACCGGGGAGCTGTTTTTT
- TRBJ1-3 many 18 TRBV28 CASSLFGGGLLSGNTIYF TGTGCCAGCAGTTTATTCGGTGGGGGACTGCTCTCTGGAAACACCATATATTTT
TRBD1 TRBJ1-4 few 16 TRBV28 CASSSDRGLRVEKLFF TGTGCCAGCAGTTCGGACAGGGGGCTTCGTGTTGAAAAACTGTTTTTT